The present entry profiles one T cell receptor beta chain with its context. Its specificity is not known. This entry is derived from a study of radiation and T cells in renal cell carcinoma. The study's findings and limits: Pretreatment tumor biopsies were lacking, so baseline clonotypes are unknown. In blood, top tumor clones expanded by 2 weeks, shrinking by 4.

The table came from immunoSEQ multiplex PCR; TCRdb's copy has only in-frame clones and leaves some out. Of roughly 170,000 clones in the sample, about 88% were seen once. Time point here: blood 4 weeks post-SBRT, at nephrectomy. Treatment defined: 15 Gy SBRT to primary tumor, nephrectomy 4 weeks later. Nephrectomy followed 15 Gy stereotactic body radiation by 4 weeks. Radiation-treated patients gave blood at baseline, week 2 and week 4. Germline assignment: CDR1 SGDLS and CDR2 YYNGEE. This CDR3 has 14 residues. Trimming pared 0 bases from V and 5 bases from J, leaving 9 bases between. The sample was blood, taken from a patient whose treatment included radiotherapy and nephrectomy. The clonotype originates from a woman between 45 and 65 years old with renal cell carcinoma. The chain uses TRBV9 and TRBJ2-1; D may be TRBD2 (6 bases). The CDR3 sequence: CASSVAGDNNEQFF. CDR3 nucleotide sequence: TGTGCCAGCAGCGTAGCGGGGGATAACAATGAGCAGTTCTTC.